This TCR beta chain was recorded in a study of Graves' ophthalmopathy and Graves' hyperthyroidism. Study as a whole: Cases classed as stable hyperthyroidism had no ophthalmopathy within 18 months of follow-up.

Looked up from germline, CDR1 is SGHRS and CDR2 is YFSETQ. V shed 3 bases and J 10 bases; nucleotides not matched to a gene: 11. CDR3 length equals 16 residues. From RNA, the CDR3 regions of TCR beta chains were amplified and sequenced. Investigators did first-round RT-PCR with HTBI primers, then second-round multiplex PCR. TCRdb re-called the multiplex PCR reads with MiXCR, one entry per CDR3 protein. The data contain more than 1,000,000 distinct CDR3 sequences, 35% to 40% of them singletons. Enrolled hyperthyroidism patients had a new diagnosis, a duration under 2 months, and an age of 18 to 65. Diagnosis used clinical symptoms, serum thyroxine, TRAb, thyroid ultrasound and orbital computed tomography.

Sequencing input: peripheral blood or thyroid tissue (not recorded which). This chain links TRBV5-1 with TRBJ1-4; 11 nucleotides agree with TRBD1. The origin of this receptor is an adult man with Graves' hyperthyroidism. The CDR3: CASSSSRGTGGGKLFF. The CDR3 DNA is TGCGCCAGCAGCTCATCCAGGGGGACAGGGGGTGGAAAACTGTTTTTT.